This TCR beta chain was identified in a study of blood T cell repertoires in COVID-19. For the study at large: Samples of COVID-19 (acute and convalescent) were obtained from the United States, Italy and Spain. Nucleic acid was either cDNA or gDNA, and it came from T cells, B-cell-depleted T cells, or PBMCs.

As originally analysed: Amplification from reference gene primers served as the basis for estimated nucleated cell counts. Clones were sequenced by immunoSEQ multiplex PCR, and TCRdb holds only the in-frame ones, with some missing. V and J calls and clone size are as listed in that table; D and trimming were resolved from the DNA. The data contain some 180,000 clones, around nine tenths of them singletons. The J segment lost 0 bases and the V segment lost 2 bases, leaving 2 bases of the junction unmatched. The CDR3 runs to 15 residues. Germline assignment: CDR1 KGHSH and CDR2 LQKENI. The material sequenced was peripheral blood. The sequence derives from a man in his forties or fifties with acute or convalescent COVID-19. The V call is TRBV18, the J call TRBJ2-5, with 8 nucleotides matching TRBD2. The CDR3 sequence: CASSPSGGHQETQYF. CDR3 nucleotide sequence: TGTGCCAGCTCACCATCGGGGGGGCACCAAGAGACCCAGTACTTC.